A single sample is the source of the 31 T cell receptor beta chains below, sequenced in a study of blood T cell repertoires in COVID-19 (dated by TCRdb to between 2020 and 2021). The library came from the immunoSEQ multiplex PCR assay. TCRdb mirrors the immuneACCESS table, restricted to in-frame sequences. Some clones are absent from its copies; in checked studies, under half trace to an unresolved V gene, and the reason for the others is unknown. The sample table lists about 280,000 clones, approximately 91% of them with a count of one. Roughly 0.96% of the sample rests with the top ten. The sample comprised peripheral blood. These receptors all come from a woman between 40 and 55 years old who had recovered from COVID-19.

This CDR3 reads CASSRETREAFF. DNA for the CDR3: TGTGCCAGCAGTAGGGAGACTCGTGAAGCTTTCTTT. The chain is built from TRBV2 and TRBJ1-1; D is unresolved. The CDR3 loop spans 12 amino acids. Trimming removed 5 bases at V and 7 bases at J, with 11 bases between. Germline CDR1 SNHLY, CDR2 FYNNEI.

The gene calls are TRBV4-1 and TRBJ2-1, with TRBD2 as a possible D gene (5 bases). Trimming shortened V by 0 bases and J by 12 bases, and 15 bases separated the two germline ends. From germline, CDR1 is MGHRA and CDR2 YSYEKL. CDR3 length: 14 amino acids. As DNA, the CDR3 is TGCGCCAGCAGCCAAGACCAACGGGGTTTTGTGCAGTTCTTC. This sequence encodes CASSQDQRGFVQFF.

The chain joins TRBV28 to TRBJ1-6; D possibly corresponds to TRBD1 (6 bases). The germline V and J ends were trimmed by 6 bases and 0 bases, with 15 bases remaining between them. This CDR3 contains 17 residues. In germline, CDR1 is MDHEN, CDR2 SYDVKM. CDR3 residues: CASRTGVFSSYNSPLHF. The DNA of the CDR3 is TGTGCCAGCAGGACAGGAGTATTTAGCTCCTATAATTCACCCCTCCACTTT.

The chain links TRBV3-1 (or the pseudogene TRBV3-2) to TRBJ2-1, with D perhaps matching TRBD2 (6 bases). CDR3 length equals 14 residues. Germline CDR1 and CDR2: LGHDT and YNNKEL (reference sequence). Trimming removed 7 bases at V and 4 bases at J, with 14 bases between. Here the CDR3 reads CASTGTARYNEQFF. DNA of the CDR3: TGTGCCAGCACCGGGACTGCACGTTACAATGAGCAGTTCTTC.

The gene calls are TRBV30 and TRBJ2-4; D remains unclear. The germline V and J ends were trimmed by 4 bases and 0 bases, with 7 bases remaining between them. Germline CDR1 GTSNPN, CDR2 SVGIG (reference sequence). The CDR3 runs 13 residues. CDR3 protein: CAWNPGAKNIQYF. The CDR3 DNA reads TGTGCCTGGAACCCGGGAGCCAAAAACATTCAGTACTTC.

The rearrangement links TRBV19 to TRBJ2-2; a weak D match, TRBD1 (6 bases). Trimming took 6 bases from V and 5 from J, leaving 22 bases between them. Germline V gives CDR1 LNHDA, CDR2 SQIVND (reference sequence). The CDR3 has 17 residues. The CDR3 protein is CASRRSIAGESTGELFF. CDR3 nucleotides: TGTGCCAGTAGAAGGTCCATCGCAGGGGAGTCGACCGGGGAGCTGTTTTTT.

The rearrangement links TRBV27 to TRBJ2-1; TRBD2 agrees at 9 bases. The CDR3 runs 15 residues. In germline, CDR1 is MNHEY, CDR2 SMNVEV (reference sequence). J gave up 5 bases and V 6 bases, and 8 bases lay outside the gene matches. CDR3 protein: CASSPGLAVDNEQFF. For the CDR3, the DNA is TGTGCCAGCAGCCCGGGACTAGCTGTCGACAATGAGCAGTTCTTC.

This clone is a singleton in its sample. The J gene is TRBJ2-5, the V gene TRBV5-4; 15 bases map to TRBD2. The CDR3 has 15 amino acids. J gave up 5 bases and V 3 bases, and 2 bases lay outside the gene matches. Germline values: CDR1 SGHNT, CDR2 YYREEE (reference sequence). The CDR3 sequence: CASSSGTSGRETQYF. In nucleotides, the CDR3 is TGTGCCAGCAGCTCCGGGACTAGCGGGAGGGAGACCCAGTACTTC.

J is TRBJ1-3 and V is TRBV5-4; TRBD1 matches at 7 bases. This CDR3 contains 16 residues. The junction had 9 bases not matched to a gene; V was cut back by 4 bases and J by 2 bases. The germline V gene encodes CDR1 SGHNT and CDR2 YYREEE (reference sequence). The chain's CDR3 is CASSHHTGAPGNTIYF. CDR3 DNA sequence: TGTGCCAGCAGCCACCATACAGGGGCACCTGGAAACACCATATATTTT.

Here the CDR3 DNA reads TGTGCCAGCAGTGAGTCGGGACTCGGCACAGATACGCAGTATTTT. Encoded protein: CASSESGLGTDTQYF. This chain uses TRBV6-4 with TRBJ2-3; D is perhaps TRBD2 (6 bases). The ends were cut back, 3 bases at V and 1 base at J, with 11 bases in the middle. Germline V gives CDR1 MRHNA, CDR2 SNTAGT. This CDR3 is built from 15 residues.

This chain connects TRBV6-2 or TRBV6-3 to TRBJ2-4; TRBD2 aligns across 10 bases. The CDR3 is 15 residues long. The germline CDR1 and CDR2 sequences are MNHEY and SVGEGT. After removal of 5 bases from V and 4 bases from J, the junction contained 5 bases not matched to a gene. CDR3 amino acids: CASSPLAGPKNIQYF. The CDR3 DNA sequence: TGTGCCAGCAGTCCACTAGCGGGACCTAAAAACATTCAGTACTTC.

This clone was seen a few times. The chain carries TRBV5-1 and TRBJ2-3; 7 positions agree with TRBD1. Losses at the gene ends were 4 bases for V and 1 base for J; bases not matched to a gene: 9. CDR1 SGHRS and CDR2 YFSETQ come from the germline V gene. This CDR3 region has 16 residues. This CDR3 is CASSPIRTGGTDTQYF. The DNA for the CDR3 is TGCGCCAGCAGCCCAATCCGGACAGGAGGCACAGATACGCAGTATTTT.

The chain couples TRBV19 to TRBJ2-1; 8 positions agree with TRBD1. The J segment lost 3 bases and the V segment lost 4 bases, leaving 5 bases of the junction unmatched. Germline V CDR1 and CDR2: LNHDA, SQIVND (reference sequence). There are 15 residues in the CDR3. CDR3 in amino acids: CASSRDRGSYNEQFF. The CDR3 region has the DNA TGTGCCAGTAGTAGAGACAGGGGAAGCTACAATGAGCAGTTCTTC.

CDR3 in amino acids: CASSLASSGNVGADTQYF. For the CDR3, the DNA is TGCGCCAGCAGCTTGGCGTCTAGCGGGAATGTTGGGGCAGATACGCAGTATTTT. The V gene is TRBV5-1, the J gene TRBJ2-3, with 9 bases matching TRBD2. The V and J ends lost 0 bases and 4 bases, in that order; junction bases with no gene match: 12. CDR1 is SGHRS and CDR2 is YFSETQ in the germline V gene. The CDR3 runs 18 residues.

The V and J genes are TRBV30 and TRBJ2-5, with a tentative D call TRBD1 (5 bases). This CDR3 has 15 residues. V gave up 0 bases and J gave up 4 bases, with 15 bases separating them. The germline V gene has CDR1 GTSNPN and CDR2 SVGIG (reference sequence). The CDR3 sequence: CAWSVWGRAGETQYF. The CDR3 DNA follows: TGTGCCTGGAGTGTATGGGGCAGGGCCGGAGAGACCCAGTACTTC.

The V and J genes are TRBV20-1 and TRBJ2-7, with TRBD2 matching over 11 bases. J lost 0 bases, V lost 3 bases, and 10 bases had no gene match. CDR3 length: 17 residues. In germline, CDR1 is DFQATT, CDR2 SNEGSKA (reference sequence). CDR3 bases: TGCAGTGCTAGTCCGGGACTAGCGGCTTCAAGCTCCTACGAGCAGTACTTC. Translation gives CSASPGLAASSSYEQYF.

A single count supports this clone. Other DNA sequences in this specimen translate into the identical CDR3. The CDR3 is CASSPGTSGTYEQYF. The CDR3, as DNA: TGTGCCAGCAGCCCGGGGACTAGCGGCACCTACGAGCAGTACTTC. V usage is TRBV5-4 and J usage is TRBJ2-7; TRBD2 aligns across 11 bases. With V trimmed by 4 bases and J by 2 bases, 5 bases remained unmatched. Germline CDR1 is SGHNT and CDR2 is YYREEE (reference sequence). This CDR3 is built from 15 residues.

The rearrangement joins TRBV2 to TRBJ2-3; weak D call: TRBD2 (6 bases). The CDR3 consists of 15 residues. Per the germline V gene, CDR1 is SNHLY and CDR2 is FYNNEI. Trimming removed 6 bases at V and 5 bases at J, with 18 bases between. CDR3 bases: TGTGCCAGCAGCCTTACTAGCAGATATAGAGATACGCAGTATTTT. Its protein product is CASSLTSRYRDTQYF.

V and J are TRBV28 and TRBJ1-1; TRBD1 might be the D (6 bases). This CDR3 has 11 residues. Per the germline V gene, CDR1 is MDHEN and CDR2 is SYDVKM. Between the trimmed V and J ends, which lost 5 bases and 10 bases, there was a span of 11 bases. The CDR3 loop reads CASSQNRVAFF. DNA of the CDR3: TGTGCCAGCAGTCAGAACAGGGTAGCTTTCTTT.

The chain is built from TRBV3-1 (or the pseudogene TRBV3-2) and TRBJ2-2; perhaps TRBD2 as D (5 bases). This CDR3 region has 19 residues. Per the germline V gene, CDR1 is LGHDT and CDR2 is YNNKEL (reference sequence). Trimming cost V 0 bases and J 0 bases, with 17 bases left between them. CDR3 bases: TGTGCCAGCAGCCAAGATTCGGTGGGAGCACCGCCGAACACCGGGGAGCTGTTTTTT. Amino acid sequence: CASSQDSVGAPPNTGELFF.

The chain carries TRBV10-3 and TRBJ2-1; TRBD2 matches 7 bases. V lost 7 bases to trimming and J lost 0 bases; unmatched junction nucleotides: 21. Per the germline V gene, CDR1 is ENHRY and CDR2 is SYGVKD. This CDR3 has 20 residues. The CDR3: CAITPLRASGPNPSYNEQFF. For the CDR3, the DNA is TGTGCCATCACCCCCCTCCGGGCTAGCGGACCCAACCCCTCCTACAATGAGCAGTTCTTC.

This clone was found a few times. The rearrangement links TRBV6-5 to TRBJ1-1, with 7 bases identical to TRBD1. V gave up 1 base and J gave up 0 bases; unmatched junction bases: 2. This CDR3 is 15 amino acids long. Germline-derived CDR1 and CDR2 are MNHEY and SVGAGI. The CDR3 DNA is TGTGCCAGCAGTTACTTGGACAGGCTGAACACTGAAGCTTTCTTT. It specifies CASSYLDRLNTEAFF.

The chain uses TRBV28 and TRBJ2-1; weak D call: TRBD2 (6 bases). This CDR3 contains 13 residues. V lost 5 bases and J 14 bases, leaving 19 bases between the germline ends. Germline assignment: CDR1 MDHEN and CDR2 SYDVKM. The CDR3 DNA reads TGTGCCAGCAGTCCCCCGGGGGACTTTTGGAAGTTCTTC. Its translation is CASSPPGDFWKFF.

The genes are TRBV6-6 and TRBJ2-7; possibly TRBD1 for D (6 bases). There are 13 residues in the CDR3. Trimming removed 5 bases from V and 6 bases from J, with 14 bases in between. Germline CDR1 is MNHNY and CDR2 is SVGAGI (reference sequence). The CDR3 region is CASSTTQGPEQYF. In DNA, the CDR3 is TGTGCCAGCAGTACGACACAGGGCCCCGAGCAGTACTTC.

V usage is TRBV27 and J usage is TRBJ2-5, with D tentatively TRBD1 (5 bases). This CDR3 spans 13 amino acids. V lost 6 bases, J lost 5 bases, and 13 bases lay in between. Germline V gene data show CDR1 as MNHEY and CDR2 as SMNVEV (reference sequence). CDR3 in amino acids: CASSNRLRETQYF. CDR3 in DNA: TGTGCCAGCAGCAACAGGCTCAGGGAGACCCAGTACTTC.

This sequence joins TRBV7-9 and TRBJ1-3; TRBD1 is a possible D gene (5 bases). V was cut by 5 bases and J by 8 bases, with 10 bases left in between. Germline loops: CDR1 SEHNR, CDR2 FQNEAQ (reference sequence). This CDR3 comprises 12 residues. The CDR3 reads CASSHAQDTIYF. As DNA, the CDR3 is TGTGCCAGCAGCCACGCACAGGACACCATATATTTT.

The CDR3 sequence: CASSFPDSNTEAFF. The DNA for the CDR3 is TGTGCCAGCAGCTTCCCGGACAGTAACACTGAAGCTTTCTTT. The genes are TRBV11-3 and TRBJ1-1, with D possibly matching TRBD1 (6 bases). The CDR3 sequence is 14 residues long. Trimming removed 3 bases from V and 2 bases from J, with 10 bases in between. CDR1 SGHNT and CDR2 YENEEA come from the germline V gene. The entire variable domain, with the rest obtained from reference TRBV11-3 and TRBJ1-1, is as follows: EAGVVQSPRYKIIEKKQPVAFWCNPISGHNTLYWYLQNLGQGPELLIRYENEEAVDDSQLPKDRFSAERLKGVDSTLKIQPAELGDSAVYLCASSFPDSNTEAFFGQGTRLTVV.

This chain joins TRBV28 and TRBJ1-5; D is ambiguous. Germline V gene sequence: CDR1 MDHEN, CDR2 SYDVKM. The CDR3 runs to 12 residues. The V gene lost 2 bases and the J gene lost 8 bases, with 7 bases spanning the gap. The CDR3 sequence: CASSLVGKPQHF. Written as DNA, the CDR3 is TGTGCCAGCAGTTTAGTGGGCAAGCCCCAGCATTTT.

This chain connects TRBV3-1 (or the pseudogene TRBV3-2) to TRBJ1-6; 10 nucleotides agree with TRBD1. Germline V gene sequence: CDR1 LGHDT, CDR2 YNNKEL (reference sequence). The CDR3 loop spans 16 amino acids. The junction had 10 bases not matched to a gene; V was cut back by 4 bases and J by 10 bases. The CDR3 region has the DNA TGTGCCAGCAGCCTGGACAGGGGGACGGTGAGGTCACCCCTCCACTTT. Translated, it gives CASSLDRGTVRSPLHF.

The chain is built from TRBV15 and TRBJ1-5; 8 bases are shared with TRBD1. CDR1 is LNHNV and CDR2 is YYDKDF in the germline V gene (reference sequence). The CDR3 covers 16 residues. V trimming: 3 bases; J trimming: 3 bases; junction bases outside the gene matches: 7. CDR3 sequence: CATSSQTGANNQPQHF. The CDR3 bases are TGTGCCACCAGCAGCCAGACAGGGGCGAACAATCAGCCCCAGCATTTT.

The chain couples TRBV2 to TRBJ2-7, with 12 positions matching TRBD2. Germline trimming cut 6 bases from V and 0 bases from J; bases unmatched to any gene: 6. The CDR3 loop spans 16 amino acids. The V gene's germline CDR1 is SNHLY and CDR2 FYNNEI. As DNA, the CDR3 is TGTGCCAGCAGCTTGGGACTAGCGGGTGGCTCCTACGAGCAGTACTTC. It specifies CASSLGLAGGSYEQYF.